The sequence of this T cell receptor (beta chain) was determined in a study of T cell repertoires in cytomegalovirus infection. Trimming took 5 bases from V and 4 from J; bases not matched to a gene: 6. Germline V gives CDR1 LNHDA, CDR2 SQIVND (reference sequence). The CDR3 loop spans 15 amino acids. Each CDR3 protein gets one entry after TCRdb re-called the reads with MiXCR. The data hold a few hundred thousand distinct CDR3 sequences, with around 27% observed a single time. V and J are TRBV19 and TRBJ2-2, with 8 bases lining up with TRBD2. The receptor was derived from a human donor in good health (CMV status not recorded). Some clones in this sample may be carry-over from other donors' samples. Source material: PBMCs. This CDR3 reads CASSQGLGRTGELFF. For the CDR3, the DNA is TGTGCCAGTAGTCAGGGACTAGGTCGCACCGGGGAGCTGTTTTTT.